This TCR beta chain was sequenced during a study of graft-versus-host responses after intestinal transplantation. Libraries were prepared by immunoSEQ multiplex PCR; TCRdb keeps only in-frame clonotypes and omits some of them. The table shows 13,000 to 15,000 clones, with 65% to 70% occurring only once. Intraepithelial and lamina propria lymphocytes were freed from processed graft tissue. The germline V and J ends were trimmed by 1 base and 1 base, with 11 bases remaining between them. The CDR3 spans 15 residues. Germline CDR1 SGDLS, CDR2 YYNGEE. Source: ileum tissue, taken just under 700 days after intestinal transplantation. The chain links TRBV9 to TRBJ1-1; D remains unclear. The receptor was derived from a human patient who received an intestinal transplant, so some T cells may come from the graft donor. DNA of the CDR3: TGTGCCAGCAGCGTACTCCCCCCCGGGAACACTGAAGCTTTCTTT. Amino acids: CASSVLPPGNTEAFF.